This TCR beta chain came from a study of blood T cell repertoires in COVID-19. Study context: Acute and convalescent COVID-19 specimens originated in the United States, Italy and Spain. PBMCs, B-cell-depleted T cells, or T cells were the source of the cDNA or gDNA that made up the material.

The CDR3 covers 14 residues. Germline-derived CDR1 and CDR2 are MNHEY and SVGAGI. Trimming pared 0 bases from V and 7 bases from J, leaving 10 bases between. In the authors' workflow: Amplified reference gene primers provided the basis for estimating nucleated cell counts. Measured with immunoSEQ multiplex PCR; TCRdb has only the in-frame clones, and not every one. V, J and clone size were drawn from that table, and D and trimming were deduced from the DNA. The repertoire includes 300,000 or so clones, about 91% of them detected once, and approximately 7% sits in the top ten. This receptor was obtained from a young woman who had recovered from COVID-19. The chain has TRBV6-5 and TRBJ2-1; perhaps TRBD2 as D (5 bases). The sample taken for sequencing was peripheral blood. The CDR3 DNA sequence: TGTGCCAGCAGTTACTCGAGGGCTGAGAATGAGCAGTTCTTC. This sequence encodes CASSYSRAENEQFF.